The 19 T cell receptor beta chains listed next were all sequenced from one sample in a study of beta chain features in type 1 diabetes. Findings and caveats of the study: Shortening of TCRB CDR3s, moderate but significant, appeared in all four CD4+ subsets of Type 1 diabetes patients.

What was sequenced were expressed TCRB transcripts, since all of the isolated RNA had been reverse transcribed. Produced via immunoSEQ multiplex PCR; TCRdb's table is partial and in-frame only. Here the sample spans 200,000 to 250,000 clones, 16% being singletons. Antigens for these TCRs are unknown. Sequenced: naive CD4+ T cells from blood. These receptors were collected from a man aged 25 to 45 with type 1 diabetes.

This clone was found a few times. The chain carries TRBV7-3 and TRBJ2-7; possibly TRBD2 for D (5 bases). The CDR3 covers 15 residues. CDR1 and CDR2 from the germline V gene are SGHTA and FQGTGA. Trimming removed 2 bases at V and 7 bases at J, with 18 bases between. Written as DNA, the CDR3 is TGTGCCAGCAGCTTACGGTCGGCTAGCTCTCAGGAGCAGTACTTC. It encodes CASSLRSASSQEQYF.

This clone was found a few times. This chain connects TRBV30 to TRBJ2-7, with 10 bases fitting TRBD1. Unmatched junction bases numbered 11, after V lost 4 bases and J lost 5 bases. This CDR3 is 15 amino acids long. From germline, CDR1 is GTSNPN and CDR2 SVGIG (reference sequence). CDR3 loop: CAWTAGQGHSNEQYF. In nucleotides, the CDR3 is TGTGCCTGGACCGCGGGACAGGGGCATTCTAACGAGCAGTACTTC.

The rearrangement joins TRBV7-2 to TRBJ2-7, with D hard to call. This CDR3 is built from 13 residues. The germline CDR1 and CDR2 sequences are SGHTA and FQGNSA. V lost 5 bases and J lost 6, with 14 bases in between. For the CDR3, the DNA is TGTGCCAGCAGCCGAATTCAGAGTGGCGAGCAGTACTTC. It encodes CASSRIQSGEQYF.

This chain links TRBV19 with TRBJ2-3; D remains unclear. V dropped 5 bases and J dropped 4 bases, with 7 bases sitting between them. CDR1 is LNHDA and CDR2 is SQIVND in the germline V gene (reference sequence). The length of the CDR3 is 12 residues. The CDR3 region has the DNA TGTGCCAGTAGTTCCCCCGCAGATACGCAGTATTTT. Encoded protein: CASSSPADTQYF.

This clone showed up just a few times. This chain uses TRBV4-1 with TRBJ2-6, with D unclear. Trimming removed 4 bases from V and 2 bases from J, with 9 bases in between. Germline V gene data show CDR1 as MGHRA and CDR2 as YSYEKL. This CDR3 spans 15 amino acids. The CDR3 here is CASSRPVAGANVLTF. The CDR3 region has the DNA TGCGCCAGCAGCCGTCCGGTAGCTGGGGCCAACGTCCTGACTTTC.

This clone was counted a few times. The chain uses TRBV9 and TRBJ2-7; a possible D gene is TRBD1 (6 bases). CDR1 and CDR2 (germline): SGDLS, YYNGEE. The germline V and J ends were trimmed by 7 bases and 9 bases, with 20 bases remaining between them. The CDR3 is made up of 13 amino acids. CDR3 nucleotide sequence: TGTGCCAGCGCCCCCGGAGACAGGTTTGGGCAGTACTTC. It translates to CASAPGDRFGQYF.

With respect to this clone: Other DNA sequences within the sample encode an identical CDR3. The chain has TRBV18 and TRBJ2-1; perhaps TRBD1 as D (7 bases). Germline V gene lookup returns CDR1 KGHSH and CDR2 LQKENI. The germline V and J ends were trimmed by 3 bases and 6 bases, with 9 bases remaining between them. The CDR3 consists of 13 residues. CDR3 region: CASSPRDSNEQFF. The CDR3 DNA follows: TGTGCCAGCTCACCGCGGGACAGCAATGAGCAGTTCTTC.

The chain links TRBV6-6 to TRBJ2-7; 11 bases align to TRBD1. Trimming removed 6 bases from V and 4 bases from J; junction bases left unmatched: 2. The CDR3 totals 13 residues. Germline CDR1 and CDR2: MNHNY and SVGAGI (reference sequence). The CDR3 coding sequence is TGTGCCAGCAGCCGGGACAGGGGGTACGAGCAGTACTTC. Translation gives CASSRDRGYEQYF.

This clone was picked up a small number of times. The chain uses TRBV28 and TRBJ1-1; a weak D match, TRBD1 (5 bases). This CDR3 comprises 12 residues. Trimming took off 7 bases at V and 6 bases at J, with 12 bases between the two ends. Germline V gene sequence: CDR1 MDHEN, CDR2 SYDVKM. CDR3 region: CASISQGAEAFF. Written as DNA, the CDR3 is TGTGCCAGCATTTCCCAGGGAGCTGAAGCTTTCTTT. The entire variable domain, with the rest obtained from reference TRBV28 and TRBJ1-1, is as follows: DVKVTQSSRYLVKRTGEKVFLECVQDMDHENMFWYRQDPGLGLRLIYFSYDVKMKEKGDIPEGYSVSREKKERFSLILESASTNQTSMYLCASISQGAEAFFGQGTRLTVV.

The chain recombines TRBV18 with TRBJ2-1; D is possibly TRBD1 (8 bases). Trimming cost V 5 bases and J 8 bases, with 19 bases left between them. Per germline, CDR1 KGHSH and CDR2 LQKENI. There are 15 residues in the CDR3. CDR3 region: CASSSGTGLVDEQFF. The CDR3 nucleotides are TGTGCCAGCTCATCCGGGACAGGACTAGTAGATGAGCAGTTCTTC.

This clone was picked up a small number of times. CDR3 region: CASSLPHVTGELFF. The DNA for the CDR3 is TGTGCCAGCAGTTTACCCCACGTAACCGGGGAGCTGTTTTTT. The chain carries TRBV28 and TRBJ2-2, with D uncertain. V was cut by 2 bases and J by 5 bases, with 9 bases left in between. The CDR3 runs to 14 residues. Germline V gene data show CDR1 as MDHEN and CDR2 as SYDVKM.

The chain has TRBV4-1 and TRBJ2-3; 7 bases agree with TRBD2. The trim removed 1 base at V and 2 bases at J, leaving 9 bases unmatched. This CDR3 spans 17 amino acids. CDR1 is MGHRA, CDR2 YSYEKL, per germline. The CDR3 nucleotides read TGCGCCAGCAGCCAAGGATCCCAGGCGGGAGCCACAGATACGCAGTATTTT. Translation: CASSQGSQAGATDTQYF.

In this sample, this clone turned up a few times. The rearrangement uses TRBV7-2 and TRBJ2-1; 7 bases map to TRBD2. Per germline, CDR1 SGHTA and CDR2 FQGNSA. This CDR3 comprises 15 residues. V gave up 1 base and J gave up 7 bases; unmatched junction bases: 7. The CDR3 DNA sequence: TGTGCCAGCAGCTTAGGCGGGAGTCACCTGAATGAGCAGTTCTTC. Residues: CASSLGGSHLNEQFF.

The chain is built from TRBV19 and TRBJ2-1, with D uncertain. CDR1 is LNHDA and CDR2 is SQIVND in the germline V gene (reference sequence). This CDR3 has 13 amino acids. The V and J ends lost 3 bases and 2 bases respectively, with 5 bases between them. The CDR3 is CASSILPYNEQFF. As DNA, the CDR3 is TGTGCCAGTAGTATTCTACCCTACAATGAGCAGTTCTTC.

In this sample, this clone turned up a few times. The V gene is TRBV29-1, the J gene TRBJ2-7, with TRBD1 matching 12 bases. In germline, CDR1 is SQVTM, CDR2 ANQGSEA. Germline trimming cut 6 bases from V and 5 bases from J; bases unmatched to any gene: 11. The CDR3 is 15 residues long. This CDR3 reads CSVDTGTGGMDEQYF. DNA of the CDR3: TGCAGCGTAGATACCGGGACAGGGGGCATGGACGAGCAGTACTTC.

This chain uses TRBV29-1 with TRBJ2-7, with TRBD2 as a possible D gene (6 bases). Germline CDR1 reads SQVTM; CDR2 reads ANQGSEA. V lost 3 bases and J 7 bases, leaving 16 bases between the germline ends. There are 13 residues in the CDR3. The DNA for the CDR3 is TGCAGCGTTGAGGGACTCTTCGGTGGGGAGCAGTACTTC. It codes for CSVEGLFGGEQYF.

The J gene is TRBJ2-1, the V gene TRBV5-1; tentatively, D is TRBD2 (6 bases). CDR3 size: 15 residues. The germline V gene encodes CDR1 SGHRS and CDR2 YFSETQ. V lost 0 bases and J lost 5, with 12 bases in between. DNA of the CDR3: TGCGCCAGCAGCTTGGCCGGGAGCTACGACAATGAGCAGTTCTTC. Amino acid sequence: CASSLAGSYDNEQFF.

This clone has just a few counts. J is TRBJ2-3 and V is TRBV9; 8 bases are shared with TRBD2. The CDR3 runs to 16 residues. Looked up from germline, CDR1 is SGDLS and CDR2 is YYNGEE. The trim removed 0 bases at V and 0 bases at J, leaving 3 bases unmatched. CDR3 in amino acids: CASSVGASGSTDTQYF. In nucleotides, the CDR3 is TGTGCCAGCAGCGTAGGAGCTAGCGGGAGCACAGATACGCAGTATTTT. Together with reference TRBV9 and TRBJ2-3, the CDR3 gives the full variable domain: DSGVTQTPKHLITATGQRVTLRCSPRSGDLSVYWYQQSLDQGLQFLIQYYNGEERAKGNILERFSAQQFPDLHSELNLSSLELGDSALYFCASSVGASGSTDTQYFGPGTRLTVL.

This clone occurred once. This rearrangement joins TRBV25-1 to TRBJ1-1; D unresolved. V was pared by 5 bases and J by 0 bases, with 7 bases between. The CDR3 is 13 residues long. Germline V gene data show CDR1 as MGHDK and CDR2 as SYGVNS. CDR3 DNA sequence: TGTGCCAGCAGTAAATCGATGAACACTGAAGCTTTCTTT. Translated, it gives CASSKSMNTEAFF.